One and the same sample provided the 23 T cell receptor beta chains below, sequenced in a study of technical replicates of blood from a few donors. TCRdb's copy holds only in-frame clones and misses some; the assay was immunoSEQ multiplex PCR. The sample holds about 75,000 clones, approximately 97% seen once. The sequencing input was T cells isolated from PBMCs. The receptor source for this set is a human donor in good health.

The chain carries TRBV9 and TRBJ1-2, with D maybe TRBD1 (5 bases). The CDR3 consists of 14 residues. Germline lookup yields CDR1 SGDLS and CDR2 YYNGEE. The V end was cut by 3 bases, the J end by 4 bases, with 13 bases between. The CDR3 sequence is CASSEAGQGYGYTF. DNA of the CDR3: TGTGCCAGCAGCGAAGCAGGTCAGGGCTATGGCTACACCTTC. The full variable domain, its missing parts supplied by reference TRBV9 and TRBJ1-2, is DSGVTQTPKHLITATGQRVTLRCSPRSGDLSVYWYQQSLDQGLQFLIQYYNGEERAKGNILERFSAQQFPDLHSELNLSSLELGDSALYFCASSEAGQGYGYTFGSGTRLTVV.

CDR3: CASSPLLGSSGNTIYF. CDR3 nucleotide sequence: TGTGCCAGCAGCCCTTTGTTGGGGAGCTCTGGAAACACCATATATTTT. The chain combines TRBV14 with TRBJ1-3; no clear D gene. The CDR3 has 16 amino acids. V lost 4 bases and J lost 0, with 13 bases in between. The germline V gene encodes CDR1 SGHDN and CDR2 FVKESK. The complete variable domain, with remaining parts taken from reference TRBV14 and TRBJ1-3, reads EAGVTQFPSHSVIEKGQTVTLRCDPISGHDNLYWYRRVMGKEIKFLLHFVKESKQDESGMPNNRFLAERTGGTYSTLKVQPAELEDSGVYFCASSPLLGSSGNTIYFGEGSWLTVV.

The table lists this clone with a count of one. The gene calls are TRBV2 and TRBJ2-5; 16 positions match TRBD2. CDR3 length: 16 amino acids. After removal of 5 bases from V and 5 bases from J, the junction contained 5 bases not matched to a gene. From germline, CDR1 is SNHLY and CDR2 FYNNEI. For the CDR3, the DNA is TGTGCCAGCAGTACGGGACTAGCGGGAGGGCTCGAGACCCAGTACTTC. Its protein is CASSTGLAGGLETQYF.

V gene TRBV25-1 combines with J gene TRBJ1-2, with D perhaps matching TRBD1 (6 bases). Trimming took 0 bases from V and 2 from J, leaving 10 bases between them. Germline loops: CDR1 MGHDK, CDR2 SYGVNS. The CDR3 has 15 amino acids. The CDR3 nucleotides are TGTGCCAGCAGTGAATATGGGGGCGTAAACTATGGCTACACCTTC. This sequence encodes CASSEYGGVNYGYTF.

The genes are TRBV5-4 and TRBJ2-2; a weak D match, TRBD2 (5 bases). V was cut by 4 bases and J by 6 bases, with 10 bases left in between. The length of the CDR3 is 13 residues. Germline V gives CDR1 SGHNT, CDR2 YYREEE (reference sequence). The CDR3 region is CASSVRGSGELFF. The CDR3 DNA follows: TGTGCCAGCAGCGTTCGGGGTTCCGGGGAGCTGTTTTTT.

The V gene is TRBV19, the J gene TRBJ1-2, with TRBD1 matching 9 bases. The ends lost 4 bases at V and 8 bases at J; junction bases unmatched: 17. Germline CDR1 LNHDA, CDR2 SQIVND (reference sequence). The CDR3 covers 17 residues. The CDR3 loop is CASSSRTGVQQIRGYTF. CDR3 DNA: TGTGCCAGTAGTAGCCGGACAGGGGTTCAACAGATTCGGGGCTACACCTTC.

This chain links TRBV6-5 with TRBJ1-1; D is perhaps TRBD1 (6 bases). With 6 bases removed from V and 1 base from J, the gap between germline ends came to 12 bases. The germline gives CDR1 MNHEY, CDR2 SVGAGI. This CDR3 is 14 amino acids long. The CDR3 DNA is TGTGCCAGCAGGACCTACAGGGAGAACACTGAAGCTTTCTTT. Translated: CASRTYRENTEAFF.

The V call is TRBV7-9, the J call TRBJ2-3; 9 nucleotides line up with TRBD1. From germline, CDR1 is SEHNR and CDR2 FQNEAQ (reference sequence). The CDR3 is made up of 16 amino acids. The J segment lost 2 bases and the V segment lost 1 base, leaving 4 bases of the junction unmatched. The CDR3 sequence is CASSLGGDRDTDTQYF. As DNA, the CDR3 is TGTGCCAGCAGCTTAGGAGGGGACAGGGACACAGATACGCAGTATTTT.

This CDR3 is CASSDRRNIQYF. The CDR3 DNA is TGTGCCAGCAGCGATAGGAGGAACATTCAGTACTTC. The rearrangement joins TRBV2 to TRBJ2-4, with D perhaps matching TRBD2 (5 bases). Trimming removed 6 bases from V and 7 bases from J, with 10 bases in between. Germline CDR1 and CDR2: SNHLY and FYNNEI. This CDR3 contains 12 residues.

The chain recombines TRBV7-9 with TRBJ2-3; no reliable D call. The CDR3 sequence is 13 residues long. Trimming took 5 bases from V and 9 from J, leaving 15 bases between them. The germline V gene encodes CDR1 SEHNR and CDR2 FQNEAQ (reference sequence). CDR3 coding DNA: TGTGCCAGCAGCCCTAACCGCTATCCAACGCAGTATTTT. Its translation: CASSPNRYPTQYF.

The chain is built from TRBV7-9 and TRBJ2-3, with 11 bases fitting TRBD2. The CDR3 runs to 16 residues. V trimming: 5 bases; J trimming: 5 bases; junction bases outside the gene matches: 9. CDR1 and CDR2 from the germline V gene are SEHNR and FQNEAQ (reference sequence). Here the CDR3 reads CASSQLAGGPVDTQYF. The DNA for the CDR3 is TGTGCCAGCAGCCAATTAGCGGGAGGGCCGGTAGATACGCAGTATTTT.

The V call is TRBV5-1, the J call TRBJ2-4, with a possible D match to TRBD2 (5 bases). Germline assignment: CDR1 SGHRS and CDR2 YFSETQ. V was pared by 5 bases and J by 8 bases, with 14 bases between. This CDR3 contains 13 residues. CDR3 loop: CASSFGMRDIQYF. CDR3 bases: TGCGCCAGCAGTTTCGGTATGCGGGACATTCAGTACTTC.

The V gene is TRBV19, the J gene TRBJ2-3, with 9 bases that match TRBD2. Per the germline V gene, CDR1 is LNHDA and CDR2 is SQIVND (reference sequence). The trim removed 8 bases at V and 3 bases at J, leaving 12 bases unmatched. CDR3 length equals 16 residues. The CDR3 region is CASSSFSSGGTDTQYF. CDR3 sequence (DNA): TGTGCCAGTTCCTCGTTTTCCAGCGGGGGGACAGATACGCAGTATTTT.

The rearrangement links TRBV5-4 to TRBJ2-3; no clear D gene. From germline, CDR1 is SGHNT and CDR2 YYREEE (reference sequence). Trimming pared 4 bases from V and 2 bases from J, leaving 14 bases between. This CDR3 contains 15 residues. CDR3 in DNA: TGTGCCAGCAGCGTAGACTCTCACAACACAGATACGCAGTATTTT. Translating gives CASSVDSHNTDTQYF.

This chain links TRBV30 with TRBJ2-7; weak D call: TRBD2 (5 bases). V was cut by 6 bases and J by 2 bases, with 17 bases left in between. Germline V gene lookup returns CDR1 GTSNPN and CDR2 SVGIG (reference sequence). The CDR3 spans 14 residues. The CDR3 sequence is CACPSPKPPYEQYF. The CDR3 coding sequence is TGTGCCTGCCCTAGCCCGAAGCCCCCCTACGAGCAGTACTTC.

The rearrangement uses TRBV27 and TRBJ1-4, with D perhaps matching TRBD1 (6 bases). This CDR3 comprises 12 residues. V lost 6 bases and J 8 bases, leaving 10 bases between the germline ends. CDR1 and CDR2 from the germline V gene are MNHEY and SMNVEV (reference sequence). CDR3 amino acids: CASRQGGEKLFF. DNA for the CDR3: TGTGCCAGCAGACAGGGTGGGGAAAAACTGTTTTTT. Complete variable domain (other parts from reference TRBV27 and TRBJ1-4): EAQVTQNPRYLITVTGKKLTVTCSQNMNHEYMSWYRQDPGLGLRQIYYSMNVEVTDKGDVPEGYKVSRKEKRNFPLILESPSPNQTSLYFCASRQGGEKLFFGSGTQLSVL.

This clone appeared once. V and J are TRBV9 and TRBJ1-2; unclear D gene. The germline CDR1 and CDR2 sequences are SGDLS and YYNGEE. The CDR3 is 16 residues long. V was clipped by 1 base and J by 2 bases, with 15 bases between them. The CDR3 loop reads CASSVSSYTLNYGYTF. As DNA, the CDR3 is TGTGCCAGCAGCGTATCCTCTTACACCCTGAACTATGGCTACACCTTC.

The gene calls are TRBV11-2 and TRBJ1-6; D perhaps matches TRBD1 (5 bases). With 5 bases removed from V and 7 bases from J, the gap between germline ends came to 9 bases. Germline CDR1 is SGHAT and CDR2 is FQNNGV. The CDR3 extends over 13 amino acids. The CDR3 DNA reads as TGTGCCAGCAGCCGGGGGGGAAATTCACCCCTCCACTTT. This gives the protein CASSRGGNSPLHF. The variable domain in full, with the rest retrieved from reference TRBV11-2 and TRBJ1-6, is EAGVAQSPRYKIIEKRQSVAFWCNPISGHATLYWYQQILGQGPKLLIQFQNNGVVDDSQLPKDRFSAERLKGVDSTLKIQPAKLEDSAVYLCASSRGGNSPLHFGNGTRLTVT.

The chain has TRBV30 and TRBJ1-1, with D maybe TRBD1 (5 bases). Germline CDR1 GTSNPN, CDR2 SVGIG (reference sequence). The CDR3 has 15 amino acids. Trimming pared 2 bases from V and 0 bases from J, leaving 13 bases between. The DNA of the CDR3 is TGTGCCTGGAGTCCCTCAGGGATCCTGAACACTGAAGCTTTCTTT. This translates into CAWSPSGILNTEAFF.

On this clone: The junction departs from the called germline gene at one end, perhaps through a read error. At the DNA level, this CDR3 is encoded by other sequences in the same sample as well. The genes are TRBV7-7 and TRBJ2-7; 9 bases align to TRBD1. Germline V CDR1 and CDR2: SSHAT, FNYEAQ (reference sequence). This CDR3 comprises 14 residues. CDR3 bases: TGTGCTAGCAGCCCCGGGACAGGGAGCTACGAGCAATACTTC. As protein: CASSPGTGSYEQYF.

This sequence joins TRBV27 and TRBJ1-4; no definite D call. V was pared by 2 bases and J by 5 bases, with 9 bases between. Germline lookup yields CDR1 MNHEY and CDR2 SMNVEV (reference sequence). This CDR3 spans 14 amino acids. CDR3 sequence (DNA): TGTGCCAGCAGTTTAATCCCACGGAATGAAAAACTGTTTTTT. It translates to CASSLIPRNEKLFF. The complete variable domain, with remaining parts taken from reference TRBV27 and TRBJ1-4, reads EAQVTQNPRYLITVTGKKLTVTCSQNMNHEYMSWYRQDPGLGLRQIYYSMNVEVTDKGDVPEGYKVSRKEKRNFPLILESPSPNQTSLYFCASSLIPRNEKLFFGSGTQLSVL.

The chain combines TRBV4-1 with TRBJ2-5; TRBD2 agrees at 7 bases. The CDR3 runs 17 residues. V shed 3 bases, J shed 2 bases, and the junction held 12 bases outside the gene matches. CDR1 and CDR2 (germline): MGHRA, YSYEKL. The CDR3 DNA reads as TGCGCCAGCAGCCACCCGAGAGGAGGGCGGGGGCAAGAGACCCAGTACTTC. This gives the protein CASSHPRGGRGQETQYF.

The chain employs TRBV4-1 and TRBJ2-7, with 8 bases fitting TRBD1. V dropped 3 bases and J dropped 0; count of bases not matched to a gene: 4. Germline assignment: CDR1 MGHRA and CDR2 YSYEKL. There are 15 residues in the CDR3. The chain's CDR3 is CASSHRTGSSYEQYF. Written as DNA, the CDR3 is TGCGCCAGCAGCCACCGGACAGGGAGCTCCTACGAGCAGTACTTC.